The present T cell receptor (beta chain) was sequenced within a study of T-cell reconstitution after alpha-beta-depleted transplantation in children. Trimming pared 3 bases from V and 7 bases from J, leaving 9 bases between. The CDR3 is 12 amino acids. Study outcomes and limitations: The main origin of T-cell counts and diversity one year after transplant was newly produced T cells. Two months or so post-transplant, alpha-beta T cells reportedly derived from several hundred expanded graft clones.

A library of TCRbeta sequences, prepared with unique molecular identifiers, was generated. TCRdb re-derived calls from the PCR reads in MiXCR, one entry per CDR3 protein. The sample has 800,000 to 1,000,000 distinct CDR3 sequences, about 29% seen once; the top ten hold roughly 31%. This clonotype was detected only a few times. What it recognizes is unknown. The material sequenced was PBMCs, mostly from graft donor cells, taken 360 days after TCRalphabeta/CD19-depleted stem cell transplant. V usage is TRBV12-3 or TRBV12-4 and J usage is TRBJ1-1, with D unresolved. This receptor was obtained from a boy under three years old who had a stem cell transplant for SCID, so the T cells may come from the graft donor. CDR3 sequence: CASSFVRIEAFF. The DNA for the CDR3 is TGTGCCAGCAGTTTCGTCCGTATTGAAGCTTTCTTT.